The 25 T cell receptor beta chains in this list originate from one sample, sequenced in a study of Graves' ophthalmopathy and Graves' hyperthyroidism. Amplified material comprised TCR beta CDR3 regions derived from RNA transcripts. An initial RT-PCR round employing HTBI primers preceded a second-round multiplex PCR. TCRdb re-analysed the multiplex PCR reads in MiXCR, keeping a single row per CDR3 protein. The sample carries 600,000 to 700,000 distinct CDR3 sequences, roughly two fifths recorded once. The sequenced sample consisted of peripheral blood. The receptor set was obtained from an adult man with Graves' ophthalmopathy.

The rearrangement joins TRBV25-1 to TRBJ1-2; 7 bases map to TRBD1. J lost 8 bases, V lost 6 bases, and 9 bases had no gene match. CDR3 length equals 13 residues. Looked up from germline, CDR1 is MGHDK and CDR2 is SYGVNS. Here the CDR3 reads CASSQSGGAGYTF. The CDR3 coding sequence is TGTGCCAGCAGCCAATCAGGGGGGGCGGGCTACACCTTC.

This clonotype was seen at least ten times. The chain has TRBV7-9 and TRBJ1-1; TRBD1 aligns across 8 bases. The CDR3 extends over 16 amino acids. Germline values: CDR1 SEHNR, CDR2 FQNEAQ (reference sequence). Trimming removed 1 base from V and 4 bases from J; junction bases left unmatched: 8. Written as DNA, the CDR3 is TGTGCCAGCAGCTTAGGGACAGGGAATTTAGGCACTGAAGCTTTCTTT. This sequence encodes CASSLGTGNLGTEAFF.

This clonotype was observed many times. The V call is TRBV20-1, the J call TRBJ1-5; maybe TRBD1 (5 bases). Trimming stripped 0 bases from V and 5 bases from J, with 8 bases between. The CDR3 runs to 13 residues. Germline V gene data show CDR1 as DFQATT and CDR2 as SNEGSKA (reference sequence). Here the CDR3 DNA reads TGCAGTGCTAGAGACAGGGTGGATCAGCCCCAGCATTTT. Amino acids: CSARDRVDQPQHF.

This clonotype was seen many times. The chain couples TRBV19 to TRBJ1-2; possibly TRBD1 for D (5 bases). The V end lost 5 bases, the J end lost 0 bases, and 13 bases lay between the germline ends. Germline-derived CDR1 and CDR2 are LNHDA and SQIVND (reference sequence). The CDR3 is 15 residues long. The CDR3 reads CASSPYKGPNYGYTF. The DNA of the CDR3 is TGTGCCAGTAGTCCCTACAAGGGGCCTAACTATGGCTACACCTTC.

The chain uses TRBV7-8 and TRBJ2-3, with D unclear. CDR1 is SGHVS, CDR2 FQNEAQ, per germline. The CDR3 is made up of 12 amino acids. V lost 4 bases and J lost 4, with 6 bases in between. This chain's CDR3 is CASSSYADTQYF. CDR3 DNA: TGTGCCAGCAGCTCCTATGCAGATACGCAGTATTTT.

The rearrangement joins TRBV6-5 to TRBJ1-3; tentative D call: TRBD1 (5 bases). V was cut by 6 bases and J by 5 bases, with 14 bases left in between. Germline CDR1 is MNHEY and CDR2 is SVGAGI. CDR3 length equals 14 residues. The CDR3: CASSLGGTRNTIYF. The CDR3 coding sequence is TGTGCCAGCAGCCTAGGTGGGACGAGAAACACCATATATTTT.

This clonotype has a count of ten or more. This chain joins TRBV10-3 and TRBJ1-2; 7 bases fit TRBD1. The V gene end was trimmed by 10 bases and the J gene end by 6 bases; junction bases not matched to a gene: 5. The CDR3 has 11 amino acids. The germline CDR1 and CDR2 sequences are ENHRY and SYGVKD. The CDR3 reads CATKTGDGYTF. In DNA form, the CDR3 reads TGTGCCACCAAAACAGGGGATGGCTACACCTTC.

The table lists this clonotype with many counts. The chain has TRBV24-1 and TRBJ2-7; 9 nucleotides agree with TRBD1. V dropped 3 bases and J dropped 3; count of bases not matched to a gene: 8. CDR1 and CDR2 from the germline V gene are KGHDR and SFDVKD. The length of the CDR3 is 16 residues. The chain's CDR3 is CATSDPGTGSNYEQYF. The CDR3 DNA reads TGTGCCACCAGTGATCCCGGGACAGGGTCCAACTACGAGCAGTACTTC.

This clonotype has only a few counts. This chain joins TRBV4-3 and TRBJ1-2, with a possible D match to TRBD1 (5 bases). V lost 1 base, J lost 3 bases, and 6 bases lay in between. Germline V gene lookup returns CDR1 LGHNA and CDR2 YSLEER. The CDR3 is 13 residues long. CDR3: CASSQGDHYGYTF. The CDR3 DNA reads TGCGCCAGCAGCCAAGGGGACCACTATGGCTACACCTTC.

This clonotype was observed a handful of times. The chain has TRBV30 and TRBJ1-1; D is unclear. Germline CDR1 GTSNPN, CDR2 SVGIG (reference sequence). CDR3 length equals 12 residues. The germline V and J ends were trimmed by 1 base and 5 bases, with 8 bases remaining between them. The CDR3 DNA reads TGTGCCTGGAGTGAGCAGACAACTGAAGCTTTCTTT. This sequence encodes CAWSEQTTEAFF.

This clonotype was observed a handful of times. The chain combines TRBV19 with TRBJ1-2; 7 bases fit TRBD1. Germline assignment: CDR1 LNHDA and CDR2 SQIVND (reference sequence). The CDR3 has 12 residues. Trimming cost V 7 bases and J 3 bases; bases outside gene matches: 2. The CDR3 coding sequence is TGTGCCAGTACACAGGGGTACTATGGCTACACCTTC. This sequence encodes CASTQGYYGYTF.

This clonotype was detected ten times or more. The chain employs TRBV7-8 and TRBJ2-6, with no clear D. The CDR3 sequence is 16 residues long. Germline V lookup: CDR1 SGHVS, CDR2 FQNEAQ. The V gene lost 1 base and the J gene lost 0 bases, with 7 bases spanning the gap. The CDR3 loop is CASSLGADSGANVLTF. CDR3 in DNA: TGTGCCAGCAGCTTAGGGGCGGACTCTGGGGCCAACGTCCTGACTTTC.

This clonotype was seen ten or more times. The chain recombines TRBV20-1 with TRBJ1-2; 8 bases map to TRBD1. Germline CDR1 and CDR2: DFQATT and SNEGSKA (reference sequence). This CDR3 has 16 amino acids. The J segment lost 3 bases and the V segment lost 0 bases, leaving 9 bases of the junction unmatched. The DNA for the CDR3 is TGCAGTGCTAGAGATCTAAACAGGGGGATACACTATGGCTACACCTTC. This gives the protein CSARDLNRGIHYGYTF.

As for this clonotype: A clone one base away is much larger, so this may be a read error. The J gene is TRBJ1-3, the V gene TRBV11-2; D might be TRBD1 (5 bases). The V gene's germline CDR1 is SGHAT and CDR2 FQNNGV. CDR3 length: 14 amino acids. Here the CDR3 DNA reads TGTGCCAGCAGCCAAAGGAGGGGAGGAAACACCACATATTTT. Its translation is CASSQRRGGNTTYF.

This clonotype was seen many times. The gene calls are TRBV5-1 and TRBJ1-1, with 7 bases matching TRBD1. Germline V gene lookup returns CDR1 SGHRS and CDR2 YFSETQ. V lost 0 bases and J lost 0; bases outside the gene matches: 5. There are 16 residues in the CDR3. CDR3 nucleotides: TGCGCCAGCAGCTTGGCGTCGGGACAGTTGAACACTGAAGCTTTCTTT. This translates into CASSLASGQLNTEAFF.

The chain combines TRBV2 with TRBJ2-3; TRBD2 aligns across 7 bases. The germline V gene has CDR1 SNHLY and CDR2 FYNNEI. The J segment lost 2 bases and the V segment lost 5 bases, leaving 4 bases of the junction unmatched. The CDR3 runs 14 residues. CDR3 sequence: CASSPGTITDTQYF. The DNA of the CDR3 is TGTGCCAGCAGTCCCGGGACTATCACAGATACGCAGTATTTT.

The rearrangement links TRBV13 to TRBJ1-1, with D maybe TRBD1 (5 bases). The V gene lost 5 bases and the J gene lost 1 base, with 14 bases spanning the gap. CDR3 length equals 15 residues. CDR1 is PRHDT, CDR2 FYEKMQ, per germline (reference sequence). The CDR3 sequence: CASSQPLGGNTEAFF. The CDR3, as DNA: TGTGCCAGCAGCCAACCTCTGGGGGGGAACACTGAAGCTTTCTTT.

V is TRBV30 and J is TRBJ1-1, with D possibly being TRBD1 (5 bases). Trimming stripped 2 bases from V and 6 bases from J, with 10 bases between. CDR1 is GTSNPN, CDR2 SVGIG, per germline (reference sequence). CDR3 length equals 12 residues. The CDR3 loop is CAWSQGRAEAFF. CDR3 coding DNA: TGTGCCTGGAGTCAGGGTAGGGCTGAAGCTTTCTTT.

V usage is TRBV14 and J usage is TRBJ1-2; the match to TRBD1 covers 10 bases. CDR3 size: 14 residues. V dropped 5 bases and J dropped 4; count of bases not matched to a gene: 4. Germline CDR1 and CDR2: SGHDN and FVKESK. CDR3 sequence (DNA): TGTGCCAGCAGCTGGACAGGGGGAGGCTATGGCTACACCTTC. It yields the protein CASSWTGGGYGYTF.

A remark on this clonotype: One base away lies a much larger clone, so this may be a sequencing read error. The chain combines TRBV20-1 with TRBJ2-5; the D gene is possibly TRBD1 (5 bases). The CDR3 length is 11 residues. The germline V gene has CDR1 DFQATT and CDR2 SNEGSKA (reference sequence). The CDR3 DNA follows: TGCAGTGCTTCAGGGATGGAGACCCGGTACTTC. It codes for CSASGMETRYF.

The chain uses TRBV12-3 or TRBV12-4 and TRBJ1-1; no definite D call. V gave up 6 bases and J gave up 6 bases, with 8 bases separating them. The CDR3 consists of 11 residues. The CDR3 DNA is TGTGCCAGCAGACTTCGAGCTGAAGCTTTCTTT. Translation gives CASRLRAEAFF.

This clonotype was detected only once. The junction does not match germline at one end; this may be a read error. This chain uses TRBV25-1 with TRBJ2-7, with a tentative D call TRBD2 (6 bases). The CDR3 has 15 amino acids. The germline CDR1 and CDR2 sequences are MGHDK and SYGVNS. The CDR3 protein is CACSVVGGSVYEQYF. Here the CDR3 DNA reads TGTGCCTGCAGCGTTGTTGGAGGGTCGGTTTACGAGCAGTACTTC.

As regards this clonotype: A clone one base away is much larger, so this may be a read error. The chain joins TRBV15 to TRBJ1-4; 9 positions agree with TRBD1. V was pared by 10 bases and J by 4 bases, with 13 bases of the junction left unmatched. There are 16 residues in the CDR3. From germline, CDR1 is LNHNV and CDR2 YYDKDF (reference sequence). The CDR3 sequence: CASSSDLGQGNEKLFF. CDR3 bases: TGTGCCAGCAGTTCCGACCTGGGACAGGGTAATGAAAAACTGTTTTTT. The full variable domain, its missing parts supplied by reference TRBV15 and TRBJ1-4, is DAMVIQNPRYQVTQFGKPVTLSCSQTLNHNVMYWYQQKSSQAPKLLFHYYDKDFNNEADTPDNFQSRRPNTSFCFLDIRSPGLGDTAMYLCASSSDLGQGNEKLFFGSGTQLSVL.

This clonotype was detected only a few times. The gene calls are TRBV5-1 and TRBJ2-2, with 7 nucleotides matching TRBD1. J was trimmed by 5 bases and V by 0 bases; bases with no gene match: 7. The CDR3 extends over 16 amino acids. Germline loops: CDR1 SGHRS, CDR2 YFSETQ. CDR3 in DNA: TGCGCCAGCAGCTTGGACAGGGGTCGAAGGACCGGGGAGCTGTTTTTT. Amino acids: CASSLDRGRRTGELFF. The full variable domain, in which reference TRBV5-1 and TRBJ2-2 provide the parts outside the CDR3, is KAGVTQTPRYLIKTRGQQVTLSCSPISGHRSVSWYQQTPGQGLQFLFEYFSETQRNKGNFPGRFSGRQFSNSRSEMNVSTLELGDSALYLCASSLDRGRRTGELFFGEGSRLTVL.

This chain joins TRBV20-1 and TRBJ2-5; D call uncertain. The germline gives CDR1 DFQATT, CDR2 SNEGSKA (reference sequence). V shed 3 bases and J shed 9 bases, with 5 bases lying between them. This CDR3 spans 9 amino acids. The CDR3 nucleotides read TGCAGTGCTAGTGCCGCCCAGTACTTC. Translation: CSASAAQYF.